The 20 T cell receptor beta chains below were found in one sample sequenced in a study of T cell responses to AZD1222 COVID-19 vaccine. The data were produced by immunoSEQ multiplex PCR, yet TCRdb's version contains in-frame clones alone and is incomplete. The sample lists 100,000 to 150,000 clones, roughly 88% seen once, with about 7.9% in the top ten. This sample comprised peripheral blood, obtained on day 0 of AZD1222 vaccination. Receptor source: an adult in good health.

The genes are TRBV5-4 and TRBJ1-1; possibly TRBD1 for D (5 bases). Trimming pared 0 bases from V and 5 bases from J, leaving 14 bases between. The CDR3 is 15 amino acids. The germline V gene has CDR1 SGHNT and CDR2 YYREEE (reference sequence). CDR3 loop: CASSLEFQGRTEAFF. The CDR3 DNA reads TGTGCCAGCAGCTTGGAGTTCCAGGGCCGGACTGAAGCTTTCTTT.

The rearrangement links TRBV19 to TRBJ2-7; 9 bases align to TRBD1. Germline V CDR1 and CDR2: LNHDA, SQIVND (reference sequence). V lost 6 bases to trimming and J lost 2 bases; unmatched junction nucleotides: 8. This CDR3 contains 15 residues. Here the CDR3 DNA reads TGTGCCAGTAGCGGCGGACAGGGGTCCCCCTACGAGCAGTACTTC. This gives the protein CASSGGQGSPYEQYF. Supplemented by reference TRBV19 and TRBJ2-7, the full variable domain reads DGGITQSPKYLFRKEGQNVTLSCEQNLNHDAMYWYRQDPGQGLRLIYYSQIVNDFQKGDIAEGYSVSREKKESFPLTVTSAQKNPTAFYLCASSGGQGSPYEQYFGPGTRLTVT.

The CDR3 is CASRETARGYNEQFF. The CDR3 DNA is TGTGCCAGCAGGGAGACAGCGAGGGGCTACAATGAGCAGTTCTTC. This sequence joins TRBV6-4 and TRBJ2-1; D assignment may be TRBD1 or TRBD2 (5 bases each). Trimming removed 6 bases at V and 3 bases at J, with 15 bases between. Looked up from germline, CDR1 is MRHNA and CDR2 is SNTAGT. This CDR3 contains 15 residues.

Only one count was recorded for this clone. The CDR3 nucleotides read TGTGCCAGCAGCTTGTCTGAACAGGGAAATGAAAAACTGTTTTTT. Protein sequence: CASSLSEQGNEKLFF. This chain uses TRBV5-4 with TRBJ1-4; D may be TRBD1 (6 bases). The germline V gene has CDR1 SGHNT and CDR2 YYREEE (reference sequence). Trimming left V 1 base short and J 5 bases short, with 12 bases between. The CDR3 totals 15 residues.

This clone was recorded once. The genes are TRBV6-5 and TRBJ2-7, with 9 bases that match TRBD2. CDR3 length equals 15 residues. With 7 bases clipped from V and 2 bases from J, the junction kept 9 bases outside the gene matches. CDR1 is MNHEY, CDR2 SVGAGI, per germline. The CDR3 coding sequence is TGTGCCAGCACCCGGGAGCTAGCGGGAACCTACGAGCAGTACTTC. Residues: CASTRELAGTYEQYF.

CDR3 nucleotides: TGTGCCAGCAGTTCTGTCACAGATACGCAGTATTTT. Translating it yields CASSSVTDTQYF. V gene TRBV28 combines with J gene TRBJ2-3; D is uncertain. The length of the CDR3 is 12 residues. Germline loops: CDR1 MDHEN, CDR2 SYDVKM. V lost 4 bases to trimming and J lost 2 bases, with 4 bases between them.

The genes are TRBV12-3 or TRBV12-4 and TRBJ1-6; D is undetermined. Trimming took 1 base from V and 13 from J, leaving 11 bases between them. The CDR3 runs to 13 residues. In DNA, the CDR3 is TGTGCCAGCAGTTTAGTTCGGGGAAGGCCCCTCCACTTT. Amino acids: CASSLVRGRPLHF.

The CDR3 sequence: CAWHRGPNTGELFF. The CDR3 bases are TGTGCCTGGCACAGGGGCCCCAACACCGGGGAGCTGTTTTTT. The rearrangement links TRBV30 to TRBJ2-2; TRBD1 agrees at 7 bases. The trim removed 5 bases at V and 2 bases at J, leaving 5 bases unmatched. The CDR3 is 14 residues long. Germline CDR1 reads GTSNPN; CDR2 reads SVGIG (reference sequence).

The CDR3 is CASSAGGKENTEAFF. In DNA form, the CDR3 reads TGCGCCAGCAGCGCGGGGGGGAAGGAGAACACTGAAGCTTTCTTT. J is TRBJ1-1 and V is TRBV5-1; D might be TRBD1 (5 bases). The CDR3 totals 15 residues. Looked up from germline, CDR1 is SGHRS and CDR2 is YFSETQ. V was clipped by 4 bases and J by 1 base, with 14 bases between them. The full variable domain, rest sourced from reference TRBV5-1 and TRBJ1-1, is KAGVTQTPRYLIKTRGQQVTLSCSPISGHRSVSWYQQTPGQGLQFLFEYFSETQRNKGNFPGRFSGRQFSNSRSEMNVSTLELGDSALYLCASSAGGKENTEAFFGQGTRLTVV.

The rearrangement uses TRBV24-1 and TRBJ2-7; 9 bases fit TRBD2. This CDR3 is built from 14 residues. V dropped 2 bases and J dropped 5; count of bases not matched to a gene: 3. Germline-derived CDR1 and CDR2 are KGHDR and SFDVKD. CDR3 DNA: TGTGCCACCAGTGATTCCGGGACTAGCAACGAGCAGTACTTC. Translated, it gives CATSDSGTSNEQYF.

The rearrangement joins TRBV9 to TRBJ2-1; 7 positions agree with TRBD1. Looked up from germline, CDR1 is SGDLS and CDR2 is YYNGEE. With 0 bases clipped from V and 3 bases from J, the junction kept 3 bases outside the gene matches. The CDR3 is 15 residues long. Here the CDR3 reads CASSVATGRYNEQFF. The CDR3 DNA is TGTGCCAGCAGCGTAGCGACAGGGCGCTACAATGAGCAGTTCTTC.

This clone showed up just once. This chain links TRBV9 with TRBJ2-7, with D perhaps being TRBD1 or TRBD2 (5 bases each). Trimming cost V 2 bases and J 5 bases, with 14 bases left between them. CDR1 SGDLS and CDR2 YYNGEE come from the germline V gene. The CDR3 is made up of 14 amino acids. DNA of the CDR3: TGTGCCAGCAGCGTGAGCCCGCCGGGGCACGAGCAGTACTTC. This sequence encodes CASSVSPPGHEQYF.

This clone was observed once. This chain links TRBV5-1 with TRBJ2-1; D might be TRBD1 (6 bases). The CDR3 is 17 residues long. The V end was cut by 4 bases, the J end by 5 bases, with 22 bases between. Per germline, CDR1 SGHRS and CDR2 YFSETQ. CDR3 nucleotides: TGCGCCAGCAGCCAGGCGTTTGGGGGCTGGGCCGACAATGAGCAGTTCTTC. It yields the protein CASSQAFGGWADNEQFF.

This clone was recorded once. The chain joins TRBV7-2 to TRBJ2-5; D ambiguous. Trimming left V 7 bases short and J 1 base short, with 13 bases between. Looked up from germline, CDR1 is SGHTA and CDR2 is FQGNSA. CDR3 length: 14 residues. The CDR3 loop reads CASTPGRVQETQYF. DNA of the CDR3: TGTGCCAGCACCCCAGGACGAGTCCAAGAGACCCAGTACTTC. The whole variable domain, remainder taken from reference TRBV7-2 and TRBJ2-5, is GAGVSQSPSNKVTEKGKDVELRCDPISGHTALYWYRQSLGQGLEFLIYFQGNSAPDKSGLPSDRFSAERTGGSVSTLTIQRTQQEDSAVYLCASTPGRVQETQYFGPGTRLLVL.

The chain combines TRBV5-1 with TRBJ2-7; D remains ambiguous. The length of the CDR3 is 11 residues. The V end was cut by 2 bases, the J end by 3 bases, with 3 bases between. CDR1 is SGHRS, CDR2 YFSETQ, per germline. The CDR3 here is CASSFDYEQYF. The CDR3 nucleotides read TGCGCCAGCAGCTTTGACTACGAGCAGTACTTC.

The chain joins TRBV5-8 to TRBJ1-3, with 7 nucleotides matching TRBD1. V gave up 3 bases and J gave up 4 bases; unmatched junction bases: 13. This CDR3 has 17 amino acids. Germline CDR1 is SGHTS and CDR2 is YDEGEE. The CDR3 spells CASSSAGTAWRGNTIYF. The CDR3 DNA reads TGTGCCAGCAGCTCCGCTGGGACAGCTTGGAGGGGAAACACCATATATTTT.

This clone was seen once. The chain carries TRBV6-5 and TRBJ1-5, with a weak D call TRBD1 (5 bases). V lost 6 bases and J lost 3, with 15 bases in between. The germline V gene encodes CDR1 MNHEY and CDR2 SVGAGI. CDR3 length: 15 residues. The CDR3 loop is CASRRTGTTNQPQHF. CDR3 nucleotides: TGTGCCAGCAGGAGAACCGGGACGACCAATCAGCCCCAGCATTTT.

The chain recombines TRBV7-2 with TRBJ2-3; D might be TRBD2 (5 bases). Trimming cost V 2 bases and J 4 bases, with 13 bases left between them. Germline assignment: CDR1 SGHTA and CDR2 FQGNSA. There are 15 residues in the CDR3. In DNA, the CDR3 is TGTGCCAGCAGCTTACGCGGTAGCGCCCCAGATACGCAGTATTTT. It is translated as CASSLRGSAPDTQYF.

The chain carries TRBV28 and TRBJ1-5, with D possibly matching TRBD1 (6 bases). The CDR3 runs 16 residues. Germline CDR1 MDHEN, CDR2 SYDVKM. V was pared by 3 bases and J by 2 bases, with 14 bases between. CDR3: CASSLLGAEGNQPQHF. For the CDR3, the DNA is TGTGCCAGCAGTTTGTTGGGGGCTGAGGGCAATCAGCCCCAGCATTTT.

The gene calls are TRBV5-1 and TRBJ2-1, with D unresolved. This CDR3 has 15 residues. From germline, CDR1 is SGHRS and CDR2 YFSETQ. The ends were cut back, 6 bases at V and 0 bases at J, with 13 bases in the middle. CDR3 amino acids: CASNYGVSSYNEQFF. The CDR3, as DNA: TGCGCCAGCAACTATGGGGTGAGCTCCTACAATGAGCAGTTCTTC.